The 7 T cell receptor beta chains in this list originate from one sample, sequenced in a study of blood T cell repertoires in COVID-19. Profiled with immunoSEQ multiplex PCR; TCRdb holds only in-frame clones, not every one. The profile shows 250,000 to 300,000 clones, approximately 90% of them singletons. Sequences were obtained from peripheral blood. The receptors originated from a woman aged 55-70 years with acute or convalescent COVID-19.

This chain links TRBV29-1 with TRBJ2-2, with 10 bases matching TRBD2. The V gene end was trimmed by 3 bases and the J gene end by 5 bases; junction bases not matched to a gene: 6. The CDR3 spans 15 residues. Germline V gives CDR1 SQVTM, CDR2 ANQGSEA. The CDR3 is CSVDASGRGTGELFF. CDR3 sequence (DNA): TGCAGCGTTGATGCTAGCGGGAGAGGAACCGGGGAGCTGTTTTTT.

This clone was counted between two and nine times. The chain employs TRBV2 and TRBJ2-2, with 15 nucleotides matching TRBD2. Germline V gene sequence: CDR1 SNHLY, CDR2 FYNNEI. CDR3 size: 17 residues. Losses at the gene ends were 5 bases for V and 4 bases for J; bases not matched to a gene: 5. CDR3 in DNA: TGTGCCAGCAGTCCGGGACTAGCGGGAGGTGGCACCGGGGAGCTGTTTTTT. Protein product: CASSPGLAGGGTGELFF.

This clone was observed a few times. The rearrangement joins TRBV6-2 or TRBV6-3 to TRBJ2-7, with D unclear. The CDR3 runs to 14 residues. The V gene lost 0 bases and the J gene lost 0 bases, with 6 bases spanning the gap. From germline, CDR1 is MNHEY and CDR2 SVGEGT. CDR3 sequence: CASSYSRSSYEQYF. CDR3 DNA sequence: TGTGCCAGCAGTTACTCGCGGAGCTCCTACGAGCAGTACTTC.

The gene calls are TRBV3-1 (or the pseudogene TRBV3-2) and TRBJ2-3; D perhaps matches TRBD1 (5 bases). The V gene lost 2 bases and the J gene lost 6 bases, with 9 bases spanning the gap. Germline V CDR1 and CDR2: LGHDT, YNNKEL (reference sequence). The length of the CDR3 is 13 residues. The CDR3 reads CASSQMGLDTQYF. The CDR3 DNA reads TGTGCCAGCAGCCAAATGGGGCTGGATACGCAGTATTTT.

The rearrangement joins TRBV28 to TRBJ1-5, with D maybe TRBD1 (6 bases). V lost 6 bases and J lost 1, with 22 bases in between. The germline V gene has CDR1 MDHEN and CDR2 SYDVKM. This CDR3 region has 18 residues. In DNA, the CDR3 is TGTGCCAGCAGCAACCCCCCGCACAGGGAACGGAGCAATCAGCCCCAGCATTTT. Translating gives CASSNPPHRERSNQPQHF.

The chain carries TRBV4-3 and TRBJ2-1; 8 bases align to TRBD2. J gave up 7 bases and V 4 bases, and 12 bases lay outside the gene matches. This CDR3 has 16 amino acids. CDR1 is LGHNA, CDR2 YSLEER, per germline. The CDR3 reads CASSRGRGLATNEQFF. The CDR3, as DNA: TGCGCCAGCAGCCGCGGTCGTGGACTAGCAACGAATGAGCAGTTCTTC.

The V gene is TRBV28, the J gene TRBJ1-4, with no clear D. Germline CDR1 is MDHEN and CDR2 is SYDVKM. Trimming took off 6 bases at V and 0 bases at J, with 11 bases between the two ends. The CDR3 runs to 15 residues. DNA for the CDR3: TGTGCCAGCAGCGGGGAGGGCGCAACTAATGAAAAACTGTTTTTT. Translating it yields CASSGEGATNEKLFF. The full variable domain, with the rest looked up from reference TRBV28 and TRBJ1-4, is DVKVTQSSRYLVKRTGEKVFLECVQDMDHENMFWYRQDPGLGLRLIYFSYDVKMKEKGDIPEGYSVSREKKERFSLILESASTNQTSMYLCASSGEGATNEKLFFGSGTQLSVL.